The rows below give T cell receptor beta chains drawn from one sample of a study of cytomegalovirus exposure and HLA in healthy donors. Here immunoSEQ multiplex PCR was the method, and the copy in TCRdb shows in-frame clones only, minus some. The data contain 80,000 or so clones, around 60% of them singletons. The source material was PBMCs. The receptors derive from a man aged 25 to 45 in good health and CMV-seropositive. Both conserved end residues are trimmed from each CDR3. Each record gives: J gene, V gene, CDR3 length, CDR3 protein.

>TRBJ2-7|TRBV28|14
ASSLSPRTGGYEQY
>TRBJ2-3|TRBV6-1|16
ASSERLAGGPISDTQY
>TRBJ1-5|TRBV28|12
ASSLRTGTQPQH
>TRBJ1-4|TRBV2|15
ASSIRPGQGLNEKLF
>TRBJ2-7|TRBV4-2|13
ASSHPTDRVREQY
>TRBJ2-3|TRBV7-2|13
ASSLDAGGVDTQY
>TRBJ1-1|TRBV19|11
ASSINSETEAF
>TRBJ2-1|TRBV7-3|12
ASSPHLGDNEQF
>TRBJ1-4|TRBV4-1|10
ASSQAGRAVF
>NA|TRBV7-6|12
ASSVDRGRYEQY
>TRBJ2-2|TRBV7-3|11
ASSSSNTGELF
>TRBJ1-4|TRBV6-5|14
ASSSQGASPNEKLF
>TRBJ1-4|TRBV9|18
ASSVEWDRGHSATNEKLF
>TRBJ2-7|TRBV28|13
ASSHSISGSYEQY
>TRBJ2-7|TRBV18|12
ASSPTPGGGEQY
>TRBJ1-1|TRBV23-1|14
ASSQPGQGWNTEAF
>TRBJ1-2|TRBV19|12
ASSIEGALYGYT
>TRBJ2-3|TRBV28|14
ASTTGQATSTDTQY
>TRBJ2-5|TRBV6-5|9
ASSFQGTQY
>TRBJ1-4|TRBV13|15
ASSLSQGIATNEKLF
>TRBJ2-2|TRBV27|12
ASRPTGLPGELF
>TRBJ1-1|TRBV18|12
ASSPPRSSAEAF
>TRBJ2-3|TRBV7-3|12
ASSTAGTSGTQY
>TRBJ2-1|TRBV7-8|14
ASSPPTGRPNNEQF
>TRBJ2-7|TRBV10-1|14
ASSPKPGTAIYEQY
>TRBJ1-3|TRBV4-1|13
ASSHYRQTGNTIY
>TRBJ2-3|TRBV28|13
ASRGSGGGVDTQY
>TRBJ2-1|TRBV7-9|12
ASSLSTPGDEQF
>TRBJ2-5|TRBV10-3|11
ATDPGVDETQY
>TRBJ2-7|TRBV2|9
ASRREIEQY
>TRBJ2-7|TRBV11-3|13
ASSLSPGGVGEQY